One sample yielded the 28 T cell receptor beta chains listed below, sequenced in a study of cytomegalovirus exposure and HLA in healthy donors. The PCR used 60 Vbeta and 13 Jbeta primers. Clones were sequenced by immunoSEQ multiplex PCR, and TCRdb holds only the in-frame ones, with some missing. The sample lists about 120,000 clones, 65% to 80% seen once, with approximately 11% in the top ten. Sequenced material: PBMCs. The receptors shown here come from a middle-aged man in good health and CMV-seropositive.

V and J are TRBV6-5 and TRBJ2-5; TRBD2 matches 7 bases. CDR1 MNHEY and CDR2 SVGAGI come from the germline V gene. V shed 2 bases and J 3 bases; nucleotides not matched to a gene: 6. There are 15 residues in the CDR3. In DNA, the CDR3 is TGTGCCAGCAGTTACCAGCGGGGAGTCGAAGAGACCCAGTACTTC. Protein product: CASSYQRGVEETQYF.

J is TRBJ2-1 and V is TRBV7-2; 8 bases are shared with TRBD1. The CDR3 has 14 amino acids. The germline V gene encodes CDR1 SGHTA and CDR2 FQGNSA. V was clipped by 3 bases and J by 7 bases; unmatched bases: 5. The chain's CDR3 is CASSLRTGRNEQFF. The CDR3 nucleotides read TGTGCCAGCAGCTTGAGGACAGGGCGAAATGAGCAGTTCTTC.

The rearrangement joins TRBV2 to TRBJ1-6, with D possibly being TRBD1 (6 bases). The CDR3 has 15 amino acids. CDR1 and CDR2 (germline): SNHLY, FYNNEI. V lost 6 bases and J 10 bases, leaving 19 bases between the germline ends. The CDR3 nucleotides read TGTGCCAGCAGAGGCACAGGGAGTCATGGGTCACCCCTCCACTTT. This encodes CASRGTGSHGSPLHF. Looking up the rest from reference TRBV2 and TRBJ1-6 gives the full variable domain: EPEVTQTPSHQVTQMGQEVILRCVPISNHLYFYWYRQILGQKVEFLVSFYNNEISEKSEIFDDQFSVERPDGSNFTLKIRSTKLEDSAMYFCASRGTGSHGSPLHFGNGTRLTVT.

The rearrangement joins TRBV27 to TRBJ1-1; D call uncertain. The CDR3 is made up of 15 amino acids. V lost 7 bases, J lost 3 bases, and 18 bases lay in between. CDR1 is MNHEY and CDR2 is SMNVEV in the germline V gene (reference sequence). The CDR3 loop is CASKARTAPYTEAFF. The DNA of the CDR3 is TGTGCCAGCAAAGCCCGAACCGCGCCCTACACTGAAGCTTTCTTT.

This clone was detected only a few times. The J gene is TRBJ1-1, the V gene TRBV5-4; D is ambiguous. The germline V gene encodes CDR1 SGHNT and CDR2 YYREEE (reference sequence). Trimming left V 0 bases short and J 2 bases short, with 8 bases between. The CDR3 sequence is 14 residues long. CDR3 DNA sequence: TGTGCCAGCAGCTTGGGGGGAGACAACACTGAAGCTTTCTTT. Translation: CASSLGGDNTEAFF.

This clone was found once. This chain links TRBV6-5 with TRBJ2-7, with D possibly matching TRBD1 (5 bases). V was pared by 4 bases and J by 2 bases, with 9 bases between. There are 13 residues in the CDR3. Germline V gene lookup returns CDR1 MNHEY and CDR2 SVGAGI. The CDR3 DNA reads as TGTGCCAGCAGTTCCGGACAAACCTACGAGCAGTACTTC. Its translation is CASSSGQTYEQYF.

This clone was seen a single time. This chain connects TRBV5-1 to TRBJ1-1, with 7 bases aligning to TRBD1. The V and J ends lost 4 bases and 0 bases, in that order; junction bases with no gene match: 9. Germline loops: CDR1 SGHRS, CDR2 YFSETQ. This CDR3 has 16 residues. CDR3 protein: CASSPVKGQMNTEAFF. In DNA form, the CDR3 reads TGCGCCAGCAGCCCTGTAAAGGGACAGATGAACACTGAAGCTTTCTTT.

The CDR3 sequence is CASSLRGQGELFF. DNA for the CDR3: TGTGCCAGCAGCTTGAGGGGACAGGGGGAGCTGTTTTTT. The V and J genes are TRBV5-4 and TRBJ2-2; the match to TRBD1 covers 7 bases. This CDR3 is 13 amino acids long. Germline V gene lookup returns CDR1 SGHNT and CDR2 YYREEE (reference sequence). V lost 1 base and J lost 8; bases outside the gene matches: 2.

This clone was detected a few times. V and J are TRBV6-5 and TRBJ2-5; 9 bases map to TRBD2. Germline CDR1 and CDR2: MNHEY and SVGAGI. Germline trimming cut 2 bases from V and 3 bases from J; bases unmatched to any gene: 4. The CDR3 runs 15 residues. The CDR3 nucleotides are TGTGCCAGCAGTTACCTGGCTAGCGGGGAAGAGACCCAGTACTTC. Its translation is CASSYLASGEETQYF.

The chain has TRBV10-3 and TRBJ1-1; TRBD1 might be the D (6 bases). V dropped 3 bases and J dropped 4 bases, with 15 bases sitting between them. CDR3 length: 15 residues. Germline-derived CDR1 and CDR2 are ENHRY and SYGVKD. This chain's CDR3 is CAISDAGGVRTEAFF. In nucleotides, the CDR3 is TGTGCCATCAGTGATGCGGGGGGCGTCCGCACTGAAGCTTTCTTT.

This chain links TRBV5-5 with TRBJ2-5; 8 nucleotides line up with TRBD1. There are 15 residues in the CDR3. Germline V gene data show CDR1 as SGHKS and CDR2 as YYEKEE (reference sequence). V lost 4 bases, J lost 5 bases, and 10 bases stayed unmatched. The CDR3 coding sequence is TGTGCCAGCAGCAAGATAATCAGGGGGCTCGAGACCCAGTACTTC. As protein: CASSKIIRGLETQYF. The full variable domain, completed using reference TRBV5-5 and TRBJ2-5, is DAGVTQSPTHLIKTRGQQVTLRCSPISGHKSVSWYQQVLGQGPQFIFQYYEKEERGRGNFPDRFSARQFPNYSSELNVNALLLGDSALYLCASSKIIRGLETQYFGPGTRLLVL.

This clone was observed a handful of times. This chain connects TRBV7-3 to TRBJ2-2; 8 bases map to TRBD1. The length of the CDR3 is 15 residues. Germline V gives CDR1 SGHTA, CDR2 FQGTGA. V dropped 0 bases and J dropped 4; count of bases not matched to a gene: 1. The CDR3: CASSLTTGATGELFF. For the CDR3, the DNA is TGTGCCAGCAGCTTAACGACAGGGGCCACCGGGGAGCTGTTTTTT.

The chain couples TRBV6-4 to TRBJ2-5; 7 bases line up with TRBD1. The J call could be wrong; TRBJ2-7 is a better fit for the DNA end. The CDR3 sequence is 13 residues long. CDR1 and CDR2 (germline): MRHNA, SNTAGT. DNA of the CDR3: TGTGCCAGCAGTGATGACAGGGTCTACGAGCAGTACTTC. Its protein product is CASSDDRVYEQYF.

This clone was seen only once. This rearrangement joins TRBV2 to TRBJ2-3; 10 bases agree with TRBD1. This CDR3 comprises 15 residues. CDR1 and CDR2 from the germline V gene are SNHLY and FYNNEI. Germline trimming cut 3 bases from V and 1 base from J; bases unmatched to any gene: 1. CDR3 bases: TGTGCCAGCAGTGATGGGACAGGGGGCACAGATACGCAGTATTTT. Amino acids: CASSDGTGGTDTQYF.

The genes are TRBV7-4 and TRBJ1-5; perhaps TRBD1 as D (6 bases). The CDR3 sequence is 19 residues long. Deletions cut 7 bases from V and 4 bases from J, with 29 bases between. Germline V CDR1 and CDR2: SGHVT, SQSDAQ. CDR3 in amino acids: CASTIRPGGRPQINQPQHF. Written as DNA, the CDR3 is TGTGCCAGCACCATACGACCGGGGGGCCGCCCGCAGATAAATCAGCCCCAGCATTTT.

This rearrangement joins TRBV11-1 to TRBJ2-7; TRBD1 aligns across 11 bases. From germline, CDR1 is SGHAT and CDR2 FQDESV (reference sequence). The CDR3 contains 14 residues. J was trimmed by 5 bases and V by 4 bases; bases with no gene match: 4. The CDR3 DNA sequence: TGTGCCAGCAGCTCGGACAGGGGGCGGAACGAGCAGTACTTC. Its translation is CASSSDRGRNEQYF.

A few counts support this clone. The V call is TRBV18, the J call TRBJ2-6; TRBD1 might be the D (5 bases). This CDR3 is 15 amino acids long. The germline gives CDR1 KGHSH, CDR2 LQKENI. The V and J ends lost 5 bases and 1 base respectively, with 9 bases between them. The DNA of the CDR3 is TGTGCCAGCTCAGTAAGGGGATCTGGGGCCAACGTCCTGACTTTC. This translates into CASSVRGSGANVLTF.

V is TRBV5-5 and J is TRBJ2-7; D not resolved. CDR1 and CDR2 (germline): SGHKS, YYEKEE (reference sequence). V was cut by 2 bases and J by 3 bases, with 3 bases left in between. This CDR3 has 11 residues. The CDR3 coding sequence is TGTGCCAGCAGCTTCAGCTACGAGCAGTACTTC. Translation gives CASSFSYEQYF.

V and J are TRBV6-1 and TRBJ2-7; perhaps TRBD2 as D (5 bases). This CDR3 contains 14 residues. The germline CDR1 and CDR2 sequences are MNHNS and SASEGT. Between the trimmed V and J ends, which lost 4 bases and 0 bases, there was a span of 10 bases. DNA of the CDR3: TGTGCCAGCAGTGGAGGGTCAAGCTCCTACGAGCAGTACTTC. This gives the protein CASSGGSSSYEQYF.

This chain joins TRBV5-4 and TRBJ2-2; tentative D call: TRBD1 (6 bases). The V end was cut by 4 bases, the J end by 6 bases, with 10 bases between. Germline V gives CDR1 SGHNT, CDR2 YYREEE (reference sequence). The CDR3 runs 13 residues. The DNA for the CDR3 is TGTGCCAGCAGCATACAGGGATCCGGGGAGCTGTTTTTT. This codes for CASSIQGSGELFF.

The V and J genes are TRBV11-2 and TRBJ2-5; D is possibly TRBD2 (5 bases). CDR3 length equals 14 residues. V dropped 3 bases and J dropped 2 bases, with 10 bases sitting between them. Germline CDR1 reads SGHAT; CDR2 reads FQNNGV. CDR3 sequence reads: CASSLLRVQETQYF. In DNA form, the CDR3 reads TGTGCCAGCAGCTTGCTGCGGGTACAAGAGACCCAGTACTTC.

The chain employs TRBV14 and TRBJ2-1, with D possibly TRBD2 on 5 matching bases. This CDR3 comprises 15 residues. Trimming took 8 bases from V and 5 from J, leaving 19 bases between them. CDR1 and CDR2 (germline): SGHDN, FVKESK. The CDR3 DNA is TGTGCCAGCGCTCCGGAGGAGGCAGCAAACAATGAGCAGTTCTTC. Amino acids: CASAPEEAANNEQFF.

The chain uses TRBV28 and TRBJ1-3, with 8 bases matching TRBD1. CDR3 length: 13 residues. V was pared by 6 bases and J by 4 bases, with 2 bases of the junction left unmatched. Germline V gives CDR1 MDHEN, CDR2 SYDVKM. CDR3 residues: CASSRGPGNTIYF. The CDR3 nucleotides read TGTGCCAGCAGCAGGGGGCCGGGAAACACCATATATTTT.

This clone was counted between two and nine times. This sequence joins TRBV15 and TRBJ2-7, with 10 bases that match TRBD2. CDR1 is LNHNV and CDR2 is YYDKDF in the germline V gene (reference sequence). V lost 3 bases and J lost 1; bases outside the gene matches: 6. The CDR3 has 16 amino acids. The chain's CDR3 is CATSSPGTSVSYEQYF. DNA for the CDR3: TGTGCCACCAGCAGTCCTGGGACTAGCGTTTCCTACGAGCAGTACTTC.

The V gene is TRBV6-1, the J gene TRBJ1-5, with TRBD1 identical over 7 bases. The CDR3 runs to 14 residues. From germline, CDR1 is MNHNS and CDR2 SASEGT. V was clipped by 3 bases and J by 7 bases; unmatched bases: 6. CDR3 DNA sequence: TGTGCCAGCAGTGAGGGCATGGGACAGCAGCCCCAGCATTTT. Its protein product is CASSEGMGQQPQHF.

This chain connects TRBV28 to TRBJ2-1; 7 positions match TRBD1. CDR1 and CDR2 from the germline V gene are MDHEN and SYDVKM. The CDR3 runs to 15 residues. V dropped 6 bases and J dropped 4; count of bases not matched to a gene: 9. In DNA form, the CDR3 reads TGTGCCAGCAGGAAAGGACAGGTAGGGTACAATGAGCAGTTCTTC. This translates into CASRKGQVGYNEQFF. The variable domain in full, completed from reference TRBV28 and TRBJ2-1, reads DVKVTQSSRYLVKRTGEKVFLECVQDMDHENMFWYRQDPGLGLRLIYFSYDVKMKEKGDIPEGYSVSREKKERFSLILESASTNQTSMYLCASRKGQVGYNEQFFGPGTRLTVL.

This chain links TRBV28 with TRBJ2-4; D unclear. Trimming pared 5 bases from V and 2 bases from J, leaving 13 bases between. From germline, CDR1 is MDHEN and CDR2 SYDVKM. This CDR3 is built from 15 residues. DNA of the CDR3: TGTGCCAGCAGTCCGGAGCGATGGACCAAAAACATTCAGTACTTC. This sequence encodes CASSPERWTKNIQYF.

The V and J genes are TRBV11-2 and TRBJ2-5; 7 positions match TRBD2. The CDR3 contains 16 residues. V shed 4 bases, J shed 2 bases, and the junction held 10 bases outside the gene matches. Per the germline V gene, CDR1 is SGHAT and CDR2 is FQNNGV. The CDR3, as DNA: TGTGCCAGCAGCTACACAGCGGGGTCAACTCAAGAGACCCAGTACTTC. Translation: CASSYTAGSTQETQYF.